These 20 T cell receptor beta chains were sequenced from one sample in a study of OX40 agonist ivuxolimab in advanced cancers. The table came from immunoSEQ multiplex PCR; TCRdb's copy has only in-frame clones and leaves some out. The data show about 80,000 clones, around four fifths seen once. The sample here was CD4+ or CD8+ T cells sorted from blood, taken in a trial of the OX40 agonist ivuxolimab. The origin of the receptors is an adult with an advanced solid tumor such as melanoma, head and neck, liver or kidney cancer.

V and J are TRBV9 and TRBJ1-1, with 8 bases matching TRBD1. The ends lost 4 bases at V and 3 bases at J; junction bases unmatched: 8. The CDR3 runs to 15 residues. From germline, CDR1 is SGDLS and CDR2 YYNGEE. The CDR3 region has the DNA TGTGCCAGCAGCAGATACCCGGACAGGGACACTGAAGCTTTCTTT. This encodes CASSRYPDRDTEAFF.

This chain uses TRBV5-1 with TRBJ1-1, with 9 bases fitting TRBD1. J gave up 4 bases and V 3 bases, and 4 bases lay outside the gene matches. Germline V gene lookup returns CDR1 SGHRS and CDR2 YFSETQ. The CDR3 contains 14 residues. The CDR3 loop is CASSWDRAGTEAFF. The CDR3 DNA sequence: TGCGCCAGCAGCTGGGACAGGGCTGGCACTGAAGCTTTCTTT.

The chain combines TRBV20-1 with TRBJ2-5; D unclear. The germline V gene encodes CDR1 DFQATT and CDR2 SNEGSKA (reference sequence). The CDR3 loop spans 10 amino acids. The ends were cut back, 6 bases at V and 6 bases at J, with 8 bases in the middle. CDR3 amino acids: CSALGKTQYF. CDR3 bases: TGCAGTGCCCTAGGGAAGACCCAGTACTTC.

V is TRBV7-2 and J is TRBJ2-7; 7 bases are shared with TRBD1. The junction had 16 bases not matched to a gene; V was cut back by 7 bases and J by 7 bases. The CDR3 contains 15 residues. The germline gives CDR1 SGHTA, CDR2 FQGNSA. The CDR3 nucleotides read TGTGCCAGCAACCCGTACAGCAGGACAGGTGCTGAGCAGTACTTC. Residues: CASNPYSRTGAEQYF.

The CDR3 here is CASSTGTGRTEAFF. In nucleotides, the CDR3 is TGTGCCAGCAGCACCGGGACAGGGAGGACTGAAGCTTTCTTT. V is TRBV7-3 and J is TRBJ1-1; 9 bases agree with TRBD1. Trimming removed 5 bases from V and 5 bases from J; junction bases left unmatched: 6. CDR1 is SGHTA and CDR2 is FQGTGA in the germline V gene. The CDR3 has 14 amino acids.

The CDR3 protein is CASRPGTEYTF. The CDR3 DNA reads as TGTGCCAGCAGGCCCGGGACAGAGTACACCTTC. J is TRBJ1-2 and V is TRBV6-6; TRBD1 aligns across 7 bases. Looked up from germline, CDR1 is MNHNY and CDR2 is SVGAGI (reference sequence). CDR3 length: 11 amino acids. The V segment lost 6 bases and the J segment 11 bases; nucleotides outside the gene matches: 6.

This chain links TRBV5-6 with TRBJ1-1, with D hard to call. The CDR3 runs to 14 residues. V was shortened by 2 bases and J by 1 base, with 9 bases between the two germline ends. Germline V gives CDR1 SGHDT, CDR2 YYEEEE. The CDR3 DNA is TGTGCCAGCAGCTTCTTGGGCAGGAACACTGAAGCTTTCTTT. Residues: CASSFLGRNTEAFF.

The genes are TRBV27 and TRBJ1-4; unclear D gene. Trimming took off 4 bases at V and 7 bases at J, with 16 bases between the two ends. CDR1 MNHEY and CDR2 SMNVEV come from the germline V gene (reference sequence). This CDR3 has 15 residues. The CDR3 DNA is TGTGCCAGCAGTTCCCTCGGGAAGCGTGGTGAAAAACTGTTTTTT. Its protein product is CASSSLGKRGEKLFF.

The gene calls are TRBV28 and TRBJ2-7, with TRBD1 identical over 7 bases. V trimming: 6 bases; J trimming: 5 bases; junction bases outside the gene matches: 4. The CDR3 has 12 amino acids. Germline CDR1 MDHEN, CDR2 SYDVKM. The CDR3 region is CASRGQVDEQYF. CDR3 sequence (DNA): TGTGCCAGCAGAGGACAGGTGGACGAGCAGTACTTC. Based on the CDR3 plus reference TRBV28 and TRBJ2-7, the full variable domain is DVKVTQSSRYLVKRTGEKVFLECVQDMDHENMFWYRQDPGLGLRLIYFSYDVKMKEKGDIPEGYSVSREKKERFSLILESASTNQTSMYLCASRGQVDEQYFGPGTRLTVT.

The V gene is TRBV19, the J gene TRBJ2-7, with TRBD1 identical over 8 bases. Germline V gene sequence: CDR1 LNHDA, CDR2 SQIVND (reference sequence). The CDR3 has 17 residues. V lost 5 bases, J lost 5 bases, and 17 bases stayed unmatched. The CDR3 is CASSYYGQGTLGNEQYF. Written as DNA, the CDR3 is TGTGCCAGTAGTTACTACGGACAGGGTACCCTAGGAAACGAGCAGTACTTC. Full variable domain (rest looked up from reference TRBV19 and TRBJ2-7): DGGITQSPKYLFRKEGQNVTLSCEQNLNHDAMYWYRQDPGQGLRLIYYSQIVNDFQKGDIAEGYSVSREKKESFPLTVTSAQKNPTAFYLCASSYYGQGTLGNEQYFGPGTRLTVT.

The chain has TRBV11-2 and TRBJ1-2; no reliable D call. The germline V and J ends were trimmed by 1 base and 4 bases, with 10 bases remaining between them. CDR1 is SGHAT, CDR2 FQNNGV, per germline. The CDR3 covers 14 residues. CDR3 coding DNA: TGTGCCAGCAGCTTAGCGGCCGGAACCTATGGCTACACCTTC. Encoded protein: CASSLAAGTYGYTF.

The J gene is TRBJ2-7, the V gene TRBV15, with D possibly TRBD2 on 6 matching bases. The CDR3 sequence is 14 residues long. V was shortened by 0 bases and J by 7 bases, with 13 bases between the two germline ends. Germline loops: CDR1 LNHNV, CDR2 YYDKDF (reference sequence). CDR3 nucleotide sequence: TGTGCCACCAGCAGAGATCTGCTGGCGGGAGAGCAGTACTTC. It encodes CATSRDLLAGEQYF. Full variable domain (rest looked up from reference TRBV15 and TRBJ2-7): DAMVIQNPRYQVTQFGKPVTLSCSQTLNHNVMYWYQQKSSQAPKLLFHYYDKDFNNEADTPDNFQSRRPNTSFCFLDIRSPGLGDTAMYLCATSRDLLAGEQYFGPGTRLTVT.

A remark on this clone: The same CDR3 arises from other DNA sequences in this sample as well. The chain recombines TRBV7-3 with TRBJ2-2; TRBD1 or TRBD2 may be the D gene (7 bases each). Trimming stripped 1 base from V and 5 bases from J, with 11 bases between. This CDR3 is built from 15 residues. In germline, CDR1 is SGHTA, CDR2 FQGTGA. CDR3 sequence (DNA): TGTGCCAGCAGCTTAAACAGGGGAGGGACCGGGGAGCTGTTTTTT. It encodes CASSLNRGGTGELFF.

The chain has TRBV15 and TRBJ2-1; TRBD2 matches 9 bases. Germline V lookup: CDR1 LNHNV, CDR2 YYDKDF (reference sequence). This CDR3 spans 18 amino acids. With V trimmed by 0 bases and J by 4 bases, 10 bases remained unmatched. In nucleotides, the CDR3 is TGTGCCACCAGCAGAGACCCCCAGGCTAGCGGGGTATACAATGAGCAGTTCTTC. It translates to CATSRDPQASGVYNEQFF.

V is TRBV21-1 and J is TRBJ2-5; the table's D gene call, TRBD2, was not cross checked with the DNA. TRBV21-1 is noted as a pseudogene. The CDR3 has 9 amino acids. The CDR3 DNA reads TGTGCCAGCAGCAAAGCCGAGTACTTC. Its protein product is CASSKAEYF.

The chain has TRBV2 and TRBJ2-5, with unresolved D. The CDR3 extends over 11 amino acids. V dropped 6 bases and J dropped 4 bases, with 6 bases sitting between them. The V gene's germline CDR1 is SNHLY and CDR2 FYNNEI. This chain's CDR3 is CASRLAETQYF. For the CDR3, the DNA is TGTGCCAGCAGGCTCGCAGAGACCCAGTACTTC.

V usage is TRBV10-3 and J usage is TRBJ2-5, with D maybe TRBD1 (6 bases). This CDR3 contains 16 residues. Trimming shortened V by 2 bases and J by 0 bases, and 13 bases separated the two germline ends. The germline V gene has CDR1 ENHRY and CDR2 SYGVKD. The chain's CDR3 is CAISEPSDSNQETQYF. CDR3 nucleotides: TGTGCCATCAGTGAGCCTTCGGACAGCAACCAAGAGACCCAGTACTTC.

CDR3 in DNA: TGTGCCAGCTCACCCTGGGTCACAGGGAATGGAGAGACCCAGTACTTC. As protein: CASSPWVTGNGETQYF. The chain couples TRBV18 to TRBJ2-5; a possible D gene is TRBD1 (6 bases). The germline V gene has CDR1 KGHSH and CDR2 LQKENI. The CDR3 extends over 16 amino acids. With 3 bases removed from V and 4 bases from J, the gap between germline ends came to 18 bases.

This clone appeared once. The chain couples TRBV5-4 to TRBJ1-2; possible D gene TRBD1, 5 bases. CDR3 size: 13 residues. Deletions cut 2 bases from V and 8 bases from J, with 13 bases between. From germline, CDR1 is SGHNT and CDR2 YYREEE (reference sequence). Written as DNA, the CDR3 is TGTGCCAGCAGCTTTGGAGGGGTTGGGGGCTACACCTTC. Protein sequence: CASSFGGVGGYTF.

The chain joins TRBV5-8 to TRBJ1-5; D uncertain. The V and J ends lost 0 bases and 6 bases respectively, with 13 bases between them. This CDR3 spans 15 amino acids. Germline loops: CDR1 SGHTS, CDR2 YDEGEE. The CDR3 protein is CASSLAVRTFQPQHF. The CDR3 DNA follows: TGTGCCAGCAGCTTGGCCGTCCGGACCTTTCAGCCCCAGCATTTT.